Listed below are T cell receptor beta chains from one sample, sequenced in a study of blood T cell repertoires in COVID-19. Sequencing used immunoSEQ multiplex PCR; TCRdb keeps in-frame clones, though not all of them. Of 210,000 or so clones in the sample, around 80% are singletons; the top ten hold approximately 3%. Source material: peripheral blood. The receptors originated from a woman older than 75 with active or convalescent COVID-19. Each CDR3 is given with its conserved first and last residue. Fields, in order: D gene, V gene, J gene, clone size, CDR3 DNA, CDR3 protein. The D gene is left open where the match is weak. Clone size is not always given. Where it is, it says once, few, many or a class for expanded clones.

TRBD1	TRBV6-2/TRBV6-3	TRBJ2-3	NA	TGTGCCAGCAGCCCGCTCACCACCGGGACAGGGTACACAGATACGCAGTATTTT	CASSPLTTGTGYTDTQYF
TRBD2	TRBV3-1/TRBV3-2	TRBJ2-1	NA	TGTGCCAGCAGCTCGCGACTAGCGGGGGAGTTGTACAATGAGCAGTTCTTC	CASSSRLAGELYNEQFF
TRBD1	TRBV4-2	TRBJ2-7	NA	TGTGCCAGCAGCCCATCGGACAGGGGGACGGAGCAGTACTTC	CASSPSDRGTEQYF
NA	TRBV7-9	TRBJ1-1	NA	TGTGCCAGCAGCCTTACGGGTTGGCAGACTGAAGCTTTCTTT	CASSLTGWQTEAFF
NA	TRBV28	TRBJ2-1	once	TGTGCCAGCAGTCTCAGCCCTAGGGAGCAGTTCTTC	CASSLSPREQFF
TRBD1	TRBV9	TRBJ2-7	NA	TGTGCCAGCAGCTCAGGGGCAGGGGGCGCGTACGAGCAGTACTTC	CASSSGAGGAYEQYF
TRBD1	TRBV10-3	TRBJ2-3	NA	TGTGCCATCACCCTGGGACAGGGCGATACGCAGTATTTT	CAITLGQGDTQYF
TRBD2	TRBV3-1/TRBV3-2	TRBJ2-7	few	TGTGCCAGCAGCCAAGGTCGTAGCGGGGTCTACGAGCAGTACTTC	CASSQGRSGVYEQYF
NA	TRBV18	TRBJ1-4	NA	TGTGCCAGCTCACCACTTGCGACAGAAACTAATGAAAAACTGTTTTTT	CASSPLATETNEKLFF
TRBD1	TRBV7-2	TRBJ2-7	NA	TGTGCCAGCAGCATAAGACAGGGGGCGGACGAGCAGTACTTC	CASSIRQGADEQYF
TRBD1	TRBV5-6	TRBJ1-4	NA	TGTGCCAGCAGCCCCGACAGGGGAAGGAATGAAAAACTGTTTTTT	CASSPDRGRNEKLFF
TRBD2	TRBV2	TRBJ2-1	NA	TGTGCCAGCAGTGAATGGGCTAGCGGACAACCCGGGACTAATGAGCAGTTCTTC	CASSEWASGQPGTNEQFF
NA	TRBV7-8	TRBJ1-2	once	TGTGCCAGCACCGGGCGGGTCAACTATGGCTACACCTTC	CASTGRVNYGYTF
NA	TRBV2	TRBJ1-1	once	TGTGCCAGCACCCCGAACTTGAACACTGAAGCTTTCTTT	CASTPNLNTEAFF
NA	TRBV4-2	TRBJ1-6	NA	TGTGCCAGCAGCTCCTCAGCGTCGAGCTCCTATAATTCACCCCTCCACTTT	CASSSSASSSYNSPLHF
NA	TRBV3-1/TRBV3-2	TRBJ1-4	NA	TGTGCCAGCAGCCTATTCACCGGGGGAGGGAAAGAAAAACTGTTTTTT	CASSLFTGGGKEKLFF
NA	TRBV5-1	TRBJ2-5	NA	TGCGCCAGCAGCTTCCGGGGCCAAGAGACCCAGTACTTC	CASSFRGQETQYF
NA	TRBV2	TRBJ1-6	few	TGTGCCAGCAGTGAAGATAGGGGTTCACCCCTCCACTTT	CASSEDRGSPLHF
NA	TRBV16	TRBJ1-2	NA	TGTGCCAGCAGCCAATCGAAACAGGGCTATGGTGGCTACACCTTC	CASSQSKQGYGGYTF
NA	TRBV5-6	TRBJ1-4	NA	TGTGCCAGCAGCTTTTCTTCTAATGAAAAACTGTTTTTT	CASSFSSNEKLFF
NA	TRBV25-1	TRBJ1-1	NA	TGTGCCAGCAGTGTTCTCACTAACACTGAAGCTTTCTTT	CASSVLTNTEAFF
NA	TRBV11-2	TRBJ1-4	NA	TGTGCCAGCAGCTTGAGCGACGGATCTAATGAAAAACTGTTTTTT	CASSLSDGSNEKLFF
NA	TRBV27	TRBJ1-1	NA	TGTGCCAGCAGTTTTGATCGGGGGTACACTGAAGCTTTCTTT	CASSFDRGYTEAFF
TRBD1	TRBV5-1	TRBJ2-1	NA	TGCGCCAGCAGCTTGCTCCCCGTGGGACAGGGAGGTGATGAGCAGTTCTTC	CASSLLPVGQGGDEQFF
NA	TRBV15	TRBJ1-2	few	TGTGCCACCAGCGACCCCGGGAGGACCGGCGATCCCTATGGCTACACCTTC	CATSDPGRTGDPYGYTF
NA	TRBV18	TRBJ1-1	NA	TGTGCCAGCTCACCAACCATGGAGAGGGTTATGTACACTGAAGCTTTCTTT	CASSPTMERVMYTEAFF
TRBD2	TRBV3-1/TRBV3-2	TRBJ2-5	NA	TGTGCCAGCAGCAAAGGTGCCGGGACTAGCGGACAAGAGACCCAGTACTTC	CASSKGAGTSGQETQYF
TRBD2	TRBV27	TRBJ2-7	once	TGTGCCAGCAGTTTCGCGGGGGGAGGACGCGAGCAGTACTTC	CASSFAGGGREQYF
NA	TRBV19	TRBJ2-2	once	TGTGCCAGTAGTATAGACTCCTATGGACTGGTGAACACCGGGGAGCTGTTTTTT	CASSIDSYGLVNTGELFF
NA	TRBV29-1	TRBJ2-1	NA	TGCAGCGTTTCTCAGGCGGGATACAATGAGCAGTTCTTC	CSVSQAGYNEQFF
TRBD1	TRBV5-4	TRBJ2-4	once	TGTGCCAGCAGCTTGGGACAGGGGAGTAACATTCAGTACTTC	CASSLGQGSNIQYF
NA	TRBV5-1	TRBJ1-1	many	TGCGCCAGCAGCTCGCAGGGAGGGAACACTGAAGCTTTCTTT	CASSSQGGNTEAFF
TRBD2	TRBV4-1	TRBJ2-7	once	TGCGCCAGCAGCCTAGGGACTAGCGGGGGGCTCGGGTTCTACGAGCAGTACTTC	CASSLGTSGGLGFYEQYF
TRBD1	TRBV28	TRBJ2-6	NA	TGTGCCAGCACCGCGAGACAGGGTATGCTCTCTGGGGCCAACGTCCTGACTTTC	CASTARQGMLSGANVLTF
NA	TRBV24-1	TRBJ1-5	NA	TGTGCCACCAGTGATTCTCGGGGGGGGTTAGGAAATCAGCCCCAGCATTTT	CATSDSRGGLGNQPQHF
NA	TRBV5-1	TRBJ1-1	NA	TGCGCCAGCAGCTCGGACACTACGAACACTGAAGCTTTCTTT	CASSSDTTNTEAFF
NA	TRBV21-1	TRBJ1-2	NA	TGTGCCAGCAGCAAAGCAAACCTAAAAACAGGGGTTGGCTACACCTTC	CASSKANLKTGVGYTF
TRBD1	TRBV5-4	TRBJ1-6	many	TGTGCCAGCAGCCGCGACAGGGGAAATTCACCCCTCCACTTT	CASSRDRGNSPLHF
NA	TRBV15	TRBJ2-2	NA	TGTGCCACCAGCAGAGGATCAGGGAACACCGGGGAGCTGTTTTTT	CATSRGSGNTGELFF
NA	TRBV5-4	TRBJ2-1	NA	TGTGCCAGCAGCTTGGATGGCCCTTCCTACAATGAGCAGTTCTTC	CASSLDGPSYNEQFF
TRBD1	TRBV6-1	TRBJ1-2	NA	TGTGCCAGCAGTGAGTCAGGACAGGGGAGTTTCACCTTC	CASSESGQGSFTF
NA	TRBV28	TRBJ1-4	NA	TGTGCCAGCAGTTTAACCAGGGGTTGGGATGAAAAACTGTTTTTT	CASSLTRGWDEKLFF
TRBD1	TRBV18	TRBJ1-5	NA	TGTGCCAGCTCAAAGACAGGGGGTAGCAATCAGCCCCAGCATTTT	CASSKTGGSNQPQHF
NA	TRBV28	TRBJ1-5	NA	TGTGCCAGCAGTTCCCGAGAGTGGGCCAGGGTATTCGGGCAGCCCCAGCATTTT	CASSSREWARVFGQPQHF